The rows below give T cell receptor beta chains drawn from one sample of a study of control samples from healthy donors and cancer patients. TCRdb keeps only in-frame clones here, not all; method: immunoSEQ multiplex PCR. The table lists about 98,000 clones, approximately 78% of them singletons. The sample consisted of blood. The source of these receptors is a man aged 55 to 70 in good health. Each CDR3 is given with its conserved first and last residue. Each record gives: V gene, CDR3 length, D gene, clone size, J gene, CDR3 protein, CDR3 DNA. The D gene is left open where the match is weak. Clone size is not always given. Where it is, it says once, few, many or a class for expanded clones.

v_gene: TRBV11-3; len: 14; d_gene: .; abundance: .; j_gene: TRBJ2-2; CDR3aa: CASSLEGAAGELFF; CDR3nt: TGTGCCAGCAGCTTAGAGGGGGCGGCCGGGGAGCTGTTTTTT
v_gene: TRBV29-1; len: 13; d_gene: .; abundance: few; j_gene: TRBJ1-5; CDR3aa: CSASDGSRQPQHF; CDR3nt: TGCAGCGCATCGGACGGCTCACGTCAGCCCCAGCATTTT
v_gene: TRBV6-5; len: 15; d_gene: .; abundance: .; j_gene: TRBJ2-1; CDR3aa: CAIRITGRNYNEQFF; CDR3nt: TGTGCCATAAGAATCACAGGGCGAAACTACAATGAGCAGTTCTTC
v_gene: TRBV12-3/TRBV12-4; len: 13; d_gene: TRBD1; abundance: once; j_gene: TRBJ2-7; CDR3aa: CAPKGDRSDEQYF; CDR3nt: TGTGCCCCCAAGGGGGACAGGTCCGACGAGCAGTACTTC
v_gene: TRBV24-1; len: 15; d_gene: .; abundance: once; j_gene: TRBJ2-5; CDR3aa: CATSDPDRNQETQYF; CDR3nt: TGTGCCACCAGTGACCCTGACAGAAACCAAGAGACCCAGTACTTC
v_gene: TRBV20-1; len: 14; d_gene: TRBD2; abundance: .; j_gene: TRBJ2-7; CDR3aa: CSASFAGATYEQYF; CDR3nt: TGCAGTGCTAGTTTCGCGGGAGCAACCTACGAGCAGTACTTC
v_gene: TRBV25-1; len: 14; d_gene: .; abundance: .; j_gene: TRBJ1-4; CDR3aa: CASSGRGPGEKLFF; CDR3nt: TGTGCCAGCAGTGGGCGAGGTCCAGGGGAAAAACTGTTTTTT
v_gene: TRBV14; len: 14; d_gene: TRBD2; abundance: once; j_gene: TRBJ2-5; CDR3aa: CASSQASGAETQYF; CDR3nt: TGTGCCAGCAGCCAAGCCAGCGGGGCGGAGACCCAGTACTTC
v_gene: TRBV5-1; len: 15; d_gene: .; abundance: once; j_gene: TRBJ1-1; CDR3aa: CASSPEDITLTEAFF; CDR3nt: TGCGCCAGCAGCCCTGAGGACATCACCCTTACTGAAGCTTTCTTT
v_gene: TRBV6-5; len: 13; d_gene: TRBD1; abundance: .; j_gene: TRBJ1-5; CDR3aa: CASSRTGGQPQHF; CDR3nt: TGTGCCAGCAGTAGGACAGGGGGTCAGCCCCAGCATTTT
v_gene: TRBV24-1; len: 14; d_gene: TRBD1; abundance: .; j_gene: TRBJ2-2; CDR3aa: CATSTGARTGELFF; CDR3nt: TGTGCCACCTCGACAGGGGCCCGCACCGGGGAGCTGTTTTTT
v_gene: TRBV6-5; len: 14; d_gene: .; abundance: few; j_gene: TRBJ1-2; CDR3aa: CASSPLGPNYGYTF; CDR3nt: TGTGCCAGCAGCCCCCTAGGTCCTAACTATGGCTACACCTTC
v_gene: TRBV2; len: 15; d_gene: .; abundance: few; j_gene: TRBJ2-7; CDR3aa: CASSELPGRVYEQYF; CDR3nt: TGTGCCAGCAGTGAGCTACCGGGACGAGTCTACGAGCAGTACTTC
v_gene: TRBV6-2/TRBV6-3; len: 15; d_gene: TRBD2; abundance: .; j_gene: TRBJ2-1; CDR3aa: CASSPGTTVNNEQFF; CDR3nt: TGTGCCAGCAGCCCAGGGACTACCGTTAACAATGAGCAGTTCTTC
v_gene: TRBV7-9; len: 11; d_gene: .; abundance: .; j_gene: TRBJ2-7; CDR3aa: CASSLVGEQYF; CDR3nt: TGTGCCAGCAGCTTAGTAGGCGAGCAGTACTTC
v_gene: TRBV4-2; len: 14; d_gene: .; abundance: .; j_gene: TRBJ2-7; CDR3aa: CASSPREGAREQYF; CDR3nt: TGTGCCAGCAGCCCCCGGGAAGGGGCGAGGGAGCAGTACTTC
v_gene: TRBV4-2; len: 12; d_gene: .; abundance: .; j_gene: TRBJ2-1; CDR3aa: CASSGRGYEQFF; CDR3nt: TGTGCCAGCAGCGGCCGAGGCTATGAGCAGTTCTTC
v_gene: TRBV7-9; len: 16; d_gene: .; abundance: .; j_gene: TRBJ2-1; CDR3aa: CASSPRLPRGSNEQFF; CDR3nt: TGTGCCAGCAGCCCCAGACTACCCCGTGGAAGCAATGAGCAGTTCTTC
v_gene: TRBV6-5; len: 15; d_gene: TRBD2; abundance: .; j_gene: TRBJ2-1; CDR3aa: CASTFPSGGGNEQFF; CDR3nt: TGTGCCAGCACCTTCCCTAGCGGGGGTGGCAATGAGCAGTTCTTC
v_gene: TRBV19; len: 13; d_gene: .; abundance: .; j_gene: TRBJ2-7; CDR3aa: CASSIGAWDEQYF; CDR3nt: TGTGCCAGTAGTATAGGGGCCTGGGACGAGCAGTACTTC
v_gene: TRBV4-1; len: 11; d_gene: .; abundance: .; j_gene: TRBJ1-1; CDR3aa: CASSQDRQAFF; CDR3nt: TGCGCCAGCAGCCAAGATCGGCAAGCTTTCTTT
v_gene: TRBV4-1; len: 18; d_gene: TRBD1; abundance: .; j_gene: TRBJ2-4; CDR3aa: CASSRIPGQGSAKNIQYF; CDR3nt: TGCGCCAGCAGCCGGATCCCGGGACAGGGGTCGGCCAAAAACATTCAGTACTTC
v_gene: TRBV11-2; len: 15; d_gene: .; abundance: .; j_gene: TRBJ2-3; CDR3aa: CASSQRGASTDTQYF; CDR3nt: TGTGCCAGCAGCCAACGGGGGGCGAGCACAGATACGCAGTATTTT
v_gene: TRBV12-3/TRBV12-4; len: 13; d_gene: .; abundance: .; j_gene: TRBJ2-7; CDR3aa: CASSLKLRGEQYF; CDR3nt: TGTGCCAGCAGTTTAAAGCTCCGGGGCGAGCAGTACTTC
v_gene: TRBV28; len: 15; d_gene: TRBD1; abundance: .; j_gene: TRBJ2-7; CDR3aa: CASSRGQGMTYEQYF; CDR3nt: TGTGCCAGCAGTAGAGGACAGGGGATGACATACGAGCAGTACTTC
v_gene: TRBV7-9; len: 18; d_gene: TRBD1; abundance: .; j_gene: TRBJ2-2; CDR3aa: CASSFPAVDRGFPGELFF; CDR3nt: TGTGCCAGCAGCTTCCCAGCCGTCGACAGGGGGTTCCCCGGGGAGCTGTTTTTT
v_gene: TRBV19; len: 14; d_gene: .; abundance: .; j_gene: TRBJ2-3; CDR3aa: CASSIPGSTDTQYF; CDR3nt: TGTGCCAGTAGTATACCGGGAAGCACAGATACGCAGTATTTT
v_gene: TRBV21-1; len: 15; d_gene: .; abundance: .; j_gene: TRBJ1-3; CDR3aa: CASSREPRSGNTIYF; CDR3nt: TGTGCCAGCAGCAGGGAACCCCGGTCTGGAAACACCATATATTTT
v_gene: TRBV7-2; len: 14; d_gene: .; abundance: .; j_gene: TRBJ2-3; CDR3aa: CASSFRDGTDTQYF; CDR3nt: TGTGCCAGCAGCTTCCGGGACGGAACAGATACGCAGTATTTT
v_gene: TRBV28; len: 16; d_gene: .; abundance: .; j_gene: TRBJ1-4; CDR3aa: CASSLLPRASNEKLFF; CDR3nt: TGTGCCAGCAGTTTACTCCCCCGGGCTTCTAATGAAAAACTGTTTTTT
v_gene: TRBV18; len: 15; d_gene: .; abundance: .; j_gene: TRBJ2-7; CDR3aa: CASSLTGDGSYEQYF; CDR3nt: TGTGCCAGCTCACTCACCGGGGACGGGTCCTACGAGCAGTACTTC
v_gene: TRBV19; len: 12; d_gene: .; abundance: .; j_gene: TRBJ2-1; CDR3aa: CASSNPYNEQFF; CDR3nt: TGTGCCAGTAGTAACCCCTACAATGAGCAGTTCTTC
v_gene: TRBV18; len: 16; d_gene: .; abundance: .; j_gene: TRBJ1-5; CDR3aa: CASSPRARDSNQPQHF; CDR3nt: TGTGCCAGCTCACCACGGGCGAGAGATAGCAATCAGCCCCAGCATTTT
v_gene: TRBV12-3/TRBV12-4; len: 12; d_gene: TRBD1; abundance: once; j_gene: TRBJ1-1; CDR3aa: CASSRGYTEAFF; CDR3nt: TGTGCCAGCAGCAGGGGGTACACTGAAGCTTTCTTT
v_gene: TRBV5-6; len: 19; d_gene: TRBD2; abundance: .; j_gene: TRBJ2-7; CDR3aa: CASSQGPGTGTSGIYEQYF; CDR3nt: TGTGCCAGCAGCCAAGGACCCGGGACGGGGACTAGCGGGATCTACGAGCAGTACTTC